What follows are 15 T cell receptor beta chains derived from one specimen sequenced in a study of blood T cells in healthy people across ages. Primers used in a second PCR of roughly 6 to 11 cycles were a sample-barcoded 5' primer and a J-beta primer mix. TCRdb re-called the 5' RACE reads through MiXCR, storing one row per CDR3 protein. Here the sample spans roughly 1,500,000 distinct CDR3 sequences, around two fifths being singletons. Sequencing used blood. These receptors all stem from a woman under 30 in good health.

This chain uses TRBV7-2 with TRBJ2-2; 11 nucleotides line up with TRBD2. This CDR3 comprises 15 residues. Germline values: CDR1 SGHTA, CDR2 FQGNSA. With 10 bases clipped from V and 3 bases from J, the junction kept 7 bases outside the gene matches. In nucleotides, the CDR3 is TGTGCCACCCCACTAGCGGGAGTATACACCGGGGAGCTGTTTTTT. It translates to CATPLAGVYTGELFF.

This clonotype has ten or more counts. J is TRBJ2-3 and V is TRBV12-3 or TRBV12-4, with D unclear. The V gene lost 5 bases and the J gene lost 10 bases, with 10 bases spanning the gap. The CDR3 runs 11 residues. Here the CDR3 reads CASSPPGAQYF. The DNA of the CDR3 is TGTGCCAGCAGTCCCCCGGGTGCGCAGTATTTT.

This clonotype appeared once. J is TRBJ2-1 and V is TRBV2; D is possibly TRBD1 (5 bases). The germline gives CDR1 SNHLY, CDR2 FYNNEI. This CDR3 is 12 amino acids long. V lost 7 bases, J lost 10 bases, and 14 bases lay in between. CDR3 DNA sequence: TGTGCCAGCAAGGCAGGGAACTACGAGCAGTTCTTC. As protein: CASKAGNYEQFF. Drawing the rest from reference TRBV2 and TRBJ2-1, the complete variable domain is EPEVTQTPSHQVTQMGQEVILRCVPISNHLYFYWYRQILGQKVEFLVSFYNNEISEKSEIFDDQFSVERPDGSNFTLKIRSTKLEDSAMYFCASKAGNYEQFFGPGTRLTVL.

In DNA, the CDR3 is TGTGCTAGTGGTCTCGGGGAATCCTACGAGCAGTACTTC. Its protein product is CASGLGESYEQYF. The chain links TRBV12-5 to TRBJ2-7; perhaps TRBD2 as D (5 bases). The CDR3 has 13 residues. Trimming took off 5 bases at V and 1 base at J, with 9 bases between the two ends. Germline CDR1 reads LGHNT; CDR2 reads FRNRAP.

The CDR3, as DNA: TGTGCCAGCAGTTTAGGGACTACCTCTGGAAACACCATATATTTT. Residues: CASSLGTTSGNTIYF. The chain joins TRBV12-3 or TRBV12-4 to TRBJ1-3; no definite D call. V gave up 1 base and J gave up 0 bases, with 7 bases separating them. CDR3 length: 15 amino acids.

The chain carries TRBV6-2 or TRBV6-3 and TRBJ2-7; D gene ambiguous. This CDR3 region has 14 residues. Germline CDR1 MNHEY, CDR2 SVGEGT. The V gene lost 8 bases and the J gene lost 2 bases, with 16 bases spanning the gap. The CDR3 nucleotides are TGTGCCAGCGGATCACCGGGCTCACCCTACGAGCAGTACTTC. Translation: CASGSPGSPYEQYF.

This clonotype was seen a single time. One end of the junction does not line up with germline, which may come from a read error. This chain connects TRBV27 to TRBJ1-2; 8 nucleotides agree with TRBD1. Germline lookup yields CDR1 MNHEY and CDR2 SMNVEV (reference sequence). The CDR3 extends over 16 amino acids. The CDR3 region is CASNLLGQESTYGYTF. CDR3 DNA sequence: TGTGCCAGCAATTTATTGGGACAGGAGTCCACCTATGGCTACACCTTC.

The rearrangement joins TRBV27 to TRBJ2-1, with 11 bases lining up with TRBD2. The CDR3 totals 15 residues. The trim removed 6 bases at V and 8 bases at J, leaving 9 bases unmatched. Germline V CDR1 and CDR2: MNHEY, SMNVEV (reference sequence). DNA for the CDR3: TGTGCCAGCAGACGGACTAGCGGGTGGTTGGATGAGCAGTTCTTC. It codes for CASRRTSGWLDEQFF.

This clonotype was seen only once. The V call is TRBV29-1, the J call TRBJ1-2; a weak D match, TRBD1 (5 bases). This CDR3 has 14 residues. The germline V gene has CDR1 SQVTM and CDR2 ANQGSEA. Trimming left V 6 bases short and J 4 bases short, with 18 bases between. The chain's CDR3 is CSVGDADVGYGYTF. Here the CDR3 DNA reads TGCAGCGTGGGGGACGCGGACGTTGGCTATGGCTACACCTTC.

This clonotype has just a few counts. The chain carries TRBV20-1 and TRBJ2-3, with 10 bases lining up with TRBD2. The junction had 6 bases not matched to a gene; V was cut back by 6 bases and J by 6 bases. The CDR3 extends over 13 amino acids. Germline V gene sequence: CDR1 DFQATT, CDR2 SNEGSKA (reference sequence). CDR3 region: CSAPLAGADTQYF. DNA of the CDR3: TGCAGTGCCCCCCTAGCGGGAGCCGATACGCAGTATTTT.

The rearrangement joins TRBV6-2 or TRBV6-3 to TRBJ2-4, with TRBD2 identical over 7 bases. Trimming at V came to 6 bases and at J to 5 bases, leaving 7 bases not matched to a gene. From germline, CDR1 is MNHEY and CDR2 SVGEGT. The length of the CDR3 is 14 residues. The CDR3 loop is CASSRALAENIQYF. CDR3 bases: TGTGCCAGCAGCCGTGCGCTAGCGGAAAACATTCAGTACTTC.

This sequence joins TRBV10-3 and TRBJ2-1, with 8 bases fitting TRBD1. This CDR3 has 17 amino acids. Germline CDR1 is ENHRY and CDR2 is SYGVKD. The junction had 11 bases not matched to a gene; V was cut back by 3 bases and J by 4 bases. The CDR3 loop is CAISDPTDRDWYNEQFF. The DNA for the CDR3 is TGTGCCATCAGTGACCCTACGGACAGGGACTGGTACAATGAGCAGTTCTTC.

This rearrangement joins TRBV7-2 to TRBJ1-2; possible D gene TRBD1, 6 bases. Trimming shortened V by 4 bases and J by 4 bases, and 10 bases separated the two germline ends. Germline values: CDR1 SGHTA, CDR2 FQGNSA. This CDR3 is 13 amino acids long. Here the CDR3 DNA reads TGTGCCAGCAGCTCAACAGGGACCTATGGCTACACCTTC. Translated, it gives CASSSTGTYGYTF.

The chain employs TRBV12-5 and TRBJ2-7; D remains unclear. This CDR3 is built from 12 residues. Trimming cost V 1 base and J 7 bases, with 8 bases left between them. Germline V lookup: CDR1 LGHNT, CDR2 FRNRAP. The CDR3 coding sequence is TGTGCTAGTGGTTTGGCCTCTCGGGAGCAGTACTTC. This sequence encodes CASGLASREQYF.

With regard to this clonotype: Sequence at one end of the junction differs from germline and may be a read error. This rearrangement joins TRBV12-3 or TRBV12-4 to TRBJ1-2, with D possibly being TRBD1 (6 bases). CDR3 size: 13 residues. The CDR3 sequence is CASSYWGAYGYTF. As DNA, the CDR3 is TGTGCCAGCAGTTATTGGGGGGCTTATGGTTACACCTTC.